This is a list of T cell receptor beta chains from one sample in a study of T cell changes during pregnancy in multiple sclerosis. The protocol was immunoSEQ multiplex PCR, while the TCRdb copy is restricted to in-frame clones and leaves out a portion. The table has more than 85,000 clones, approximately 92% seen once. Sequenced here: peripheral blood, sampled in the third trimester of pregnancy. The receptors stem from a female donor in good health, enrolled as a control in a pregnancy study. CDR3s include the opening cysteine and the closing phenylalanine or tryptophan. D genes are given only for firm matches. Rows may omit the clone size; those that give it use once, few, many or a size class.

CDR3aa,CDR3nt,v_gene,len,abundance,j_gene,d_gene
CASSNRYNTGELFF,TGTGCCAGTAGTAACCGGTATAACACCGGGGAGCTGTTTTTT,TRBV19,14,once,TRBJ2-2,.
CAISESPGLAGGLLVVEQFF,TGTGCCATCAGTGAGTCCCCGGGACTAGCGGGAGGGCTCCTCGTAGTTGAGCAGTTCTTC,TRBV10-3,20,once,TRBJ2-1,TRBD2
CASRAGTDTQYF,TGTGCCAGCAGGGCGGGGACAGATACGCAGTATTTT,TRBV6-6,12,.,TRBJ2-3,.
CASSQGRRAGKSYEQYF,TGCGCCAGCAGCCAAGGTCGTCGAGCGGGAAAAAGCTACGAGCAGTACTTC,TRBV4-1,17,.,TRBJ2-7,TRBD2
CASSLEDSTPQYF,TGCGCCAGCAGCTTGGAGGACAGCACGCCCCAGTACTTC,TRBV5-1,13,.,TRBJ2-5,.
CASSSGQGGYTF,TGCGCCAGCAGCTCCGGACAGGGAGGCTACACCTTC,TRBV5-1,12,.,TRBJ1-2,TRBD1
CASSWGQYNEQFF,TGCGCCAGCAGCTGGGGACAATACAATGAGCAGTTCTTC,TRBV4-1,13,.,TRBJ2-1,.
CASSPINGRYYSNQPQHF,TGTGCCAGCAGCCCCATTAACGGGAGATACTATAGCAATCAGCCCCAGCATTTT,TRBV14,18,.,TRBJ1-5,.
CASSPRLAGGETQYF,TGTGCCAGCAGCCCCCGACTAGCGGGAGGGGAGACCCAGTACTTC,TRBV7-8,15,.,TRBJ2-5,TRBD2
CATSRDRGQPQHF,TGTGCCACCAGCAGAGACAGGGGACAGCCCCAGCATTTT,TRBV15,13,.,TRBJ1-5,.
CASSLGTGTNEKLFF,TGTGCCAGCAGCTTAGGTACAGGGACTAATGAAAAACTGTTTTTT,TRBV7-9,15,.,TRBJ1-4,.
CASSFWQVNPNTEAFF,TGTGCCAGCAGTTTTTGGCAGGTGAACCCGAACACTGAAGCTTTCTTT,TRBV28,16,once,TRBJ1-1,.
CASSASGTSGRFQQYF,TGCGCCAGCAGCGCCTCCGGGACTAGCGGGAGATTCCAGCAGTACTTC,TRBV5-1,16,.,TRBJ2-7,TRBD2
CASSRAGGSGTDTQYF,TGTGCCAGCAGCCGGGCGGGCGGGAGTGGCACAGATACGCAGTATTTT,TRBV5-4,16,.,TRBJ2-3,TRBD2
CASSPGGQIEAFF,TGTGCCAGCTCACCGGGGGGGCAAATTGAAGCTTTCTTT,TRBV18,13,few,TRBJ1-1,.
CASSLGGPNTEAFF,TGCGCCAGCAGCTTGGGGGGGCCGAACACTGAAGCTTTCTTT,TRBV5-1,14,.,TRBJ1-1,.
CAWSDRTRPGYEQYF,TGTGCCTGGAGTGATCGGACTAGGCCCGGCTACGAGCAGTACTTC,TRBV30,15,.,TRBJ2-7,TRBD2
CASSLDGGSYEQYF,TGCGCCAGCAGCTTGGACGGGGGATCCTACGAGCAGTACTTC,TRBV5-1,14,.,TRBJ2-7,.
CASSPKGGGDARNTEAFF,TGCGCCAGCAGCCCTAAAGGGGGAGGGGATGCTCGGAACACTGAAGCTTTCTTT,TRBV5-1,18,.,TRBJ1-1,.
CASSLVQRQETQYF,TGTGCCAGCAGCTTGGTACAGCGGCAAGAGACCCAGTACTTC,TRBV5-6,14,once,TRBJ2-5,.
CASSEDRGLDDYEQYF,TGTGCCAGCAGCGAGGACAGGGGGTTAGATGATTACGAGCAGTACTTC,TRBV13,16,.,TRBJ2-7,TRBD1
CSVAQSSGELFF,TGCAGCGTTGCGCAAAGTAGCGGGGAGCTGTTTTTT,TRBV29-1,12,.,TRBJ2-2,.
CASSIDRPADKNIQYF,TGTGCCAGTAGTATAGATCGTCCGGCGGATAAAAACATTCAGTACTTC,TRBV19,16,.,TRBJ2-4,.
CASRRLAGDRDEQFF,TGTGCCAGCAGACGACTAGCGGGAGATAGGGATGAGCAGTTCTTC,TRBV6-4,15,.,TRBJ2-1,TRBD2
CAWSRVDEQYF,TGTGCCTGGAGCCGGGTGGACGAGCAGTACTTC,TRBV30,11,.,TRBJ2-7,.
CASSLRPSNSGRDNEQFF,TGCGCCAGCAGCTTAAGGCCATCTAATAGCGGGAGGGACAATGAGCAGTTCTTC,TRBV5-1,18,.,TRBJ2-1,TRBD2
CASSLGQGGTGELFF,TGCGCCAGCAGCTTGGGACAGGGGGGAACCGGGGAGCTGTTTTTT,TRBV5-1,15,.,TRBJ2-2,TRBD1
CATSGITGTSFPDTQYF,TGTGCCACCAGCGGGATAACCGGGACTAGCTTCCCAGATACGCAGTATTTT,TRBV15,17,.,TRBJ2-3,TRBD2
CSVAGRTSTDTQYF,TGCAGCGTTGCGGGTCGCACTAGCACAGATACGCAGTATTTT,TRBV29-1,14,.,TRBJ2-3,.
CASSLPLVAGVVDTQYF,TGCGCCAGCAGCCTACCCCTGGTAGCGGGAGTTGTAGATACGCAGTATTTT,TRBV5-1,17,.,TRBJ2-3,TRBD2
CASSLGQGGSGYTF,TGTGCCAGCAGCTTGGGGCAGGGGGGAAGTGGCTACACCTTC,TRBV5-6,14,.,TRBJ1-2,TRBD1
CASSRAGKNIQYF,TGTGCCAGCAGCCGGGCGGGGAAAAACATTCAGTACTTC,TRBV5-4,13,.,TRBJ2-4,.
CAASALGSLYEQYF,TGTGCCGCTTCAGCGTTGGGTTCCCTTTACGAGCAGTACTTC,TRBV2,14,once,TRBJ2-7,.
CASTHSGGDYQPQHF,TGTGCCAGCACCCACTCGGGGGGCGATTATCAGCCCCAGCATTTT,TRBV27,15,.,TRBJ1-5,.
CASSPLQRETQYF,TGTGCCAGCTCACCGCTTCAGCGAGAGACCCAGTACTTC,TRBV18,13,once,TRBJ2-5,.
CASRFHSIPGLEGYPQHF,TGTGCAAGTCGCTTTCACAGCATACCGGGACTAGAGGGATATCCCCAGCATTTT,TRBV12-2,18,.,TRBJ1-5,.
CASSLAGGMNTEAFF,TGCGCCAGCAGCTTGGCCGGGGGAATGAACACTGAAGCTTTCTTT,TRBV5-1,15,.,TRBJ1-1,.
CASSYDSYGYTF,TGTGCCAGCAGCTACGACAGCTATGGCTACACCTTC,TRBV5-4,12,.,TRBJ1-2,.